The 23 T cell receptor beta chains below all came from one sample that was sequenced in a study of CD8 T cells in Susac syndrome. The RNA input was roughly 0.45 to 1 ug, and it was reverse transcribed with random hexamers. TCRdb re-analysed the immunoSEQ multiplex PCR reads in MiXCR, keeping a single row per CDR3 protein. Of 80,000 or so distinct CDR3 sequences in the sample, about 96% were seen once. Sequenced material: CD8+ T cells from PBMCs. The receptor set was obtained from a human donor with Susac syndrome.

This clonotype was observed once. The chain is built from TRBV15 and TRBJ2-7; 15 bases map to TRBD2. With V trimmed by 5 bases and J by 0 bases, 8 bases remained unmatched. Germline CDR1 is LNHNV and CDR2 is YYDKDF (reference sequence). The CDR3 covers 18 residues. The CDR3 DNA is TGTGCCACCAGCTTCGGACTAGCGGGAGGGCCCCACTCCTACGAGCAGTACTTC. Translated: CATSFGLAGGPHSYEQYF.

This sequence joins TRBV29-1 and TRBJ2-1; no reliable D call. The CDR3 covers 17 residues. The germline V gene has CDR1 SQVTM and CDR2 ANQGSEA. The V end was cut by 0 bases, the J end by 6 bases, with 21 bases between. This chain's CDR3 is CSVEEGPYDLGFNEQFF. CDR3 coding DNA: TGCAGCGTTGAAGAAGGACCCTACGATTTGGGATTCAATGAGCAGTTCTTC.

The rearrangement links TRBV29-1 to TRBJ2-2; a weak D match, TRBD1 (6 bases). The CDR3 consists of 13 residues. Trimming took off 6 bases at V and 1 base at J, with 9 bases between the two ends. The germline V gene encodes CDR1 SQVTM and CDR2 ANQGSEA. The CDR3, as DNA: TGCAGCGTCGTGGGACAGAACACCGGGGAGCTGTTTTTT. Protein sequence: CSVVGQNTGELFF.

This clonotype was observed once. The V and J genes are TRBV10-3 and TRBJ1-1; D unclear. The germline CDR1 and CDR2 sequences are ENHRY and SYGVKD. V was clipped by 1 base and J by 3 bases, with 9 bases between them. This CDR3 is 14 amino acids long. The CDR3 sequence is CAISEWSGDTEAFF. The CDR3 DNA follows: TGTGCCATCAGTGAGTGGTCCGGCGACACTGAAGCTTTCTTT.

The DNA of the CDR3 is TGCGCCAGCAGCTTGGCCGACACCCGTTACAATGAGCAGTTCTTC. This translates into CASSLADTRYNEQFF. This sequence joins TRBV5-1 and TRBJ2-1, with D unresolved. The CDR3 is made up of 15 amino acids. CDR1 and CDR2 from the germline V gene are SGHRS and YFSETQ. Deletions cut 0 bases from V and 4 bases from J, with 11 bases between.

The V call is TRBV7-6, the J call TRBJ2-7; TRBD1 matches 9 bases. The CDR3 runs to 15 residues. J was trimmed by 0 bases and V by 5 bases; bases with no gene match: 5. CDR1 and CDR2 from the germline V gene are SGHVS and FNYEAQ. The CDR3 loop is CASSRQTGGSYEQYF. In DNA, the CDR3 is TGTGCCAGCAGCCGACAGACAGGGGGCTCCTACGAGCAGTACTTC.

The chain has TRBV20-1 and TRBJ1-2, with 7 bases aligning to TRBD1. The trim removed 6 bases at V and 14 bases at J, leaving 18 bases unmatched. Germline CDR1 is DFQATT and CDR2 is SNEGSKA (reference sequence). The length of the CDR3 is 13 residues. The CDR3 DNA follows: TGCAGTGCCTGGGAGACAACAGGGGAAGGCCGAACCTTC. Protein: CSAWETTGEGRTF.

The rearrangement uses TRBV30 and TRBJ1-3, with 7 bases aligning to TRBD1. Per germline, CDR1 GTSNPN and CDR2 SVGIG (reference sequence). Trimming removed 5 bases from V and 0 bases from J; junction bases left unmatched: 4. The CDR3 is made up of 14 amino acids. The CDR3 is CAWSGGNSGNTIYF. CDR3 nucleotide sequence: TGTGCCTGGTCAGGGGGTAACTCTGGAAACACCATATATTTT.

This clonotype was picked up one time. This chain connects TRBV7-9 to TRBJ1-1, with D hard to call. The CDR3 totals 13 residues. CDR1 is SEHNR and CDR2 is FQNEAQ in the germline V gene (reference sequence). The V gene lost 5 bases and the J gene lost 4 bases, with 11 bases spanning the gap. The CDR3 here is CASSVPRITEAFF. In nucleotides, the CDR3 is TGTGCCAGCAGCGTCCCCAGGATCACTGAAGCTTTCTTT.

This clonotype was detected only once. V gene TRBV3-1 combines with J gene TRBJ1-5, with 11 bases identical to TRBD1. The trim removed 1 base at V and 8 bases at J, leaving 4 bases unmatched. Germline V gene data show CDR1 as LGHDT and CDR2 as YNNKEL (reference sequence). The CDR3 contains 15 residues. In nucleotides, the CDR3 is TGTGCCAGCAGCCAAGGGACAGGGGGCTGGAAGCCCCAGCATTTT. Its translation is CASSQGTGGWKPQHF.

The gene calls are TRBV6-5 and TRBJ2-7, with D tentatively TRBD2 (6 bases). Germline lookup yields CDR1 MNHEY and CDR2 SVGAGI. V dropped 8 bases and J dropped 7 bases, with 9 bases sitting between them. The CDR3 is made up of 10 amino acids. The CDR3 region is CASGAGEQYF. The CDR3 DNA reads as TGTGCCAGCGGGGCGGGAGAGCAGTACTTC.

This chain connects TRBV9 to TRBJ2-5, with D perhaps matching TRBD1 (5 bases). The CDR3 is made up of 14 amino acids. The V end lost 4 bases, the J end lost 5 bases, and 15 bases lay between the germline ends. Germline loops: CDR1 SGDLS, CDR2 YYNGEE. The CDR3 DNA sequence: TGTGCCAGCAGCCCCGACACCCCAGGGGAGACCCAGTACTTC. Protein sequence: CASSPDTPGETQYF.

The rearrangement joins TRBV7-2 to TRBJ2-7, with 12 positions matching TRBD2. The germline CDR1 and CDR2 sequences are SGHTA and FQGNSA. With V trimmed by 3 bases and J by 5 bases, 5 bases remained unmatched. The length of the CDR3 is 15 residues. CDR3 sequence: CASSFLAGGQNEQYV. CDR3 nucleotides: TGTGCCAGCAGCTTTCTAGCGGGGGGGCAAAACGAGCAGTACGTC.

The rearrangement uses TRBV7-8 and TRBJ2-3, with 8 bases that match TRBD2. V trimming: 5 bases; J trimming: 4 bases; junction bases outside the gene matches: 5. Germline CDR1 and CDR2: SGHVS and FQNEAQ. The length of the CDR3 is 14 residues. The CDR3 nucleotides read TGTGCCAGCAGCCAGCAGCGGGGGCCAGATACGCAGTATTTT. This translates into CASSQQRGPDTQYF.

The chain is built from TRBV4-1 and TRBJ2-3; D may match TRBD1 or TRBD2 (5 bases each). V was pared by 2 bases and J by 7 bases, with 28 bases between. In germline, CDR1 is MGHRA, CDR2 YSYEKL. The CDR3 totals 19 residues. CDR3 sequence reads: CASSQRKGTLGTQENTQYF. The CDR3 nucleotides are TGCGCCAGCAGCCAACGAAAAGGCACCTTAGGGACCCAAGAGAATACGCAGTATTTT.

The CDR3 protein is CASSYTRRDTQYF. Written as DNA, the CDR3 is TGTGCCAGCAGTTACACCCGTAGAGATACGCAGTATTTT. The chain uses TRBV6-2 or TRBV6-3 and TRBJ2-3; no clear D gene. The CDR3 extends over 13 amino acids. Germline assignment: CDR1 MNHEY and CDR2 SVGEGT. The V and J ends lost 2 bases and 5 bases respectively, with 8 bases between them.

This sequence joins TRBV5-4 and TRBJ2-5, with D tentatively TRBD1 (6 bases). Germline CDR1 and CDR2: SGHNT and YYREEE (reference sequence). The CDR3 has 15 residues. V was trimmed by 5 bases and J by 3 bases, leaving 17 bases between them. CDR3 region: CASRNQGSSEETQYF. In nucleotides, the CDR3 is TGTGCCAGCAGGAACCAGGGGTCCTCGGAAGAGACCCAGTACTTC.

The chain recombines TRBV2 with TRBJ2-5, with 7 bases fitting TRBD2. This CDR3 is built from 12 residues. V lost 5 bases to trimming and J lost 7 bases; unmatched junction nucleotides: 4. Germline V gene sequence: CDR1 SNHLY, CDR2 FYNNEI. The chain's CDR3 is CASSLAEWTQYF. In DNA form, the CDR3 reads TGTGCCAGCAGTCTAGCGGAGTGGACCCAGTACTTC.

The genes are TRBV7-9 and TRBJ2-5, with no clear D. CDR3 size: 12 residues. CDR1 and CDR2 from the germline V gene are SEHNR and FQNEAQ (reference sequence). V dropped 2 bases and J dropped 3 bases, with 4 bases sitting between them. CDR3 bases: TGTGCCAGCAGCTTAATTGAAGAGACCCAGTACTTC. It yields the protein CASSLIEETQYF.

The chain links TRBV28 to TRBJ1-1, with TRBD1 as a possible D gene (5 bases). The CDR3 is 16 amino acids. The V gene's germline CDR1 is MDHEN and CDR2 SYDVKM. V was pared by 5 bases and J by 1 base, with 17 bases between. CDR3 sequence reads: CASSRKRQLKNTEAFF. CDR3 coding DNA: TGTGCCAGCAGTAGGAAGAGACAGCTAAAGAACACTGAAGCTTTCTTT.

CDR3 DNA sequence: TGTGCCAGCAGAACAGGGAAGGTATCCGAGCAGTACTTC. Translating gives CASRTGKVSEQYF. This sequence joins TRBV6-5 and TRBJ2-7, with a weak D call TRBD1 (6 bases). The germline V and J ends were trimmed by 6 bases and 6 bases, with 15 bases remaining between them. Germline-derived CDR1 and CDR2 are MNHEY and SVGAGI. The CDR3 length is 13 residues.

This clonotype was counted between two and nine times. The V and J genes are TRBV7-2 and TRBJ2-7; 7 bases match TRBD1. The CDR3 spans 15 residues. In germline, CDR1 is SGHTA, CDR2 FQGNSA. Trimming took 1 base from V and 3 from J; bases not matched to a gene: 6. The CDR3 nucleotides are TGTGCCAGCAGCTTAGGAAGGGACAGTCACTACGAGCAGTACGTC. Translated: CASSLGRDSHYEQYV.

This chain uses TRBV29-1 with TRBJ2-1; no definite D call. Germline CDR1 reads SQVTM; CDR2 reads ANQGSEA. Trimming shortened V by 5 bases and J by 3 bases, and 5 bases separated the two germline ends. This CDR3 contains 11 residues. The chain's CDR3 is CSVPYYNEQFF. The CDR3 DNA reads TGCAGCGTTCCCTACTACAATGAGCAGTTCTTC.